These 22 T cell receptor beta chains share one sample of origin, sequenced in a study of human T cells and chemical hapten exposure (dated by TCRdb to the early 2020s). Libraries were made using RACE. The data were produced on a NextSeq 500. Through fastp at Q25 and MiXCR, TCRdb rebuilt clones from the public reads, retaining in-frame beta chains. Here each entry gathers all rows of one CDR3 protein and keeps the most common genes and DNA. The sample yields 270,000 or so distinct CDR3 sequences; approximately 7.5% were counted once. The ten largest clones take up more than 1% of the sample. Taken with the paper, the label for time point translates to: pre-sensitization, week 0. In the paper's terms, the treatment or condition label means: therapeutic diphenylcyclopropenone sensitization with weekly scalp DPC. The sample in question was whole blood, obtained in connection with sensitization to the hapten diphenylcyclopropenone (DPC). The receptor source for this set is a man aged 18 to 29 with alopecia areata. Some clones in this sample may be carry-over from other donors' samples.

This clonotype was recorded a few times. The chain couples TRBV4-1 to TRBJ1-1, with D maybe TRBD1 (5 bases). The V end was cut by 2 bases, the J end by 6 bases, with 13 bases between. CDR3 length equals 14 residues. The germline gives CDR1 MGHRA, CDR2 YSYEKL. In DNA, the CDR3 is TGCGCCAGCAGCCAACCATCCCGGGACTCTGAAGCTTTCTTT. This codes for CASSQPSRDSEAFF.

There are many counts of this clonotype. The chain carries TRBV12-3 or TRBV12-4 and TRBJ2-5; 8 bases map to TRBD2. Trimming removed 6 bases from V and 1 base from J; junction bases left unmatched: 7. The CDR3 is made up of 15 amino acids. The CDR3 DNA sequence: TGTGCCAGCAGCCCACGAACTAGCGGCCAAGAGACCCAGTACTTC. Its protein product is CASSPRTSGQETQYF.

This clonotype has more than one count but fewer than ten. The chain carries TRBV3-1 and TRBJ2-2; D perhaps matches TRBD1 (5 bases). The germline CDR1 and CDR2 sequences are LGHDT and YNNKEL (reference sequence). Between the trimmed V and J ends, which lost 1 base and 6 bases, there was a span of 18 bases. The CDR3 contains 17 residues. CDR3 nucleotides: TGTGCCAGCAGCCAAGTTATAGCCCAGGGAAGGTCCGGGGAGCTGTTTTTT. Its protein is CASSQVIAQGRSGELFF.

The CDR3, as DNA: TGTGCCAGCAGTTTATCATCCGGGCTAACCCAAGAGACCCAGTACTTC. This translates into CASSLSSGLTQETQYF. The chain couples TRBV27 to TRBJ2-5; D gene uncertain. CDR3 length: 16 amino acids. Germline CDR1 is MNHEY and CDR2 is SMNVEV (reference sequence). V gave up 0 bases and J gave up 1 base, with 12 bases separating them.

In its sample, this clonotype was seen a few times. The chain combines TRBV4-1 with TRBJ1-2; D may be TRBD1 (6 bases). In germline, CDR1 is MGHRA, CDR2 YSYEKL. CDR3 size: 14 residues. The V gene lost 3 bases and the J gene lost 5 bases, with 13 bases spanning the gap. The CDR3 DNA follows: TGCGCCAGCAGCCATCCCATGAGGGGGTATGGCTACACCTTC. Its translation: CASSHPMRGYGYTF.

This clonotype has just a few counts. V and J are TRBV4-1 and TRBJ2-5; D gene ambiguous. The CDR3 is 14 amino acids. CDR1 and CDR2 (germline): MGHRA, YSYEKL. V was trimmed by 1 base and J by 2 bases, leaving 8 bases between them. The CDR3 bases are TGCGCCAGCAGCCAAGCGCTACCTCAAGAGACCCAGTACTTC. Protein product: CASSQALPQETQYF.

The chain carries TRBV4-2 and TRBJ2-3, with a possible D match to TRBD1 (5 bases). V was shortened by 0 bases and J by 5 bases, with 12 bases between the two germline ends. The CDR3 is 15 amino acids. The V gene's germline CDR1 is LGHNA and CDR2 YNFKEQ. CDR3 residues: CASSQERQRRDTQYF. As DNA, the CDR3 is TGTGCCAGCAGCCAAGAAAGACAGAGACGAGATACGCAGTATTTT.

This clonotype came up a few times. This rearrangement joins TRBV7-3 to TRBJ1-2; the D gene is possibly TRBD1 (5 bases). Trimming left V 2 bases short and J 4 bases short, with 20 bases between. The CDR3 spans 17 residues. Germline CDR1 is SGHTA and CDR2 is FQGTGA. The CDR3 loop reads CASSLLRDLKKIYGYTF. The CDR3 bases are TGTGCCAGCAGCTTATTAAGGGACTTGAAAAAAATCTATGGCTACACCTTC.

This clonotype appeared a few times. The chain recombines TRBV11-2 with TRBJ1-1; 10 bases agree with TRBD1. The CDR3 loop spans 17 amino acids. V shed 0 bases and J 4 bases; nucleotides not matched to a gene: 8. The germline V gene has CDR1 SGHAT and CDR2 FQNNGV. The CDR3: CASSLDRDRGGSTEAFF. CDR3 nucleotides: TGTGCCAGCAGCTTAGATCGGGACAGGGGTGGTAGCACTGAAGCTTTCTTT.

Notes on this clonotype: Here the CDR3 omits its conserved ending phenylalanine or tryptophan, so a read error is the likely source. The genes are TRBV6-2 or TRBV6-3 and TRBJ2-6; no definite D call. The CDR3 is 17 residues long. Germline assignment: CDR1 MNHEY and CDR2 SVGEGT. V lost 7 bases and J 4 bases, leaving 20 bases between the germline ends. The CDR3 nucleotides read TGTGCCAGCACCCCTCAACGTCGGACCCTAGGGGCCAACGTCCTGACTTCC. Protein product: CASTPQRRTLGANVLTS.

The chain links TRBV7-9 to TRBJ1-1; TRBD1 aligns across 7 bases. Trimming at V came to 3 bases and at J to 2 bases, leaving 6 bases not matched to a gene. This CDR3 is 15 amino acids long. CDR1 is SEHNR and CDR2 is FQNEAQ in the germline V gene (reference sequence). CDR3 amino acids: CASSLHGTANTEAFF. The CDR3 DNA reads as TGTGCCAGCAGCTTGCACGGGACAGCTAACACTGAAGCTTTCTTT.

This clonotype was picked up a small number of times. The CDR3 sequence is CSASWYGGTDTQYF. CDR3 nucleotide sequence: TGCAGTGCTAGTTGGTACGGGGGGACAGATACGCAGTATTTT. The J gene is TRBJ2-3, the V gene TRBV20-1; 7 positions agree with TRBD2. The CDR3 sequence is 14 residues long. The germline V gene has CDR1 DFQATT and CDR2 SNEGSKA (reference sequence). With 3 bases clipped from V and 3 bases from J, the junction kept 6 bases outside the gene matches.

This clonotype was seen at least ten times. This chain links TRBV12-3 or TRBV12-4 with TRBJ1-1; possibly TRBD1 for D (5 bases). The CDR3 spans 14 residues. V shed 6 bases and J shed 0 bases, with 11 bases lying between them. The CDR3 region has the DNA TGTGCCAGCAGCCCTCAGGGCGTGAACACTGAAGCTTTCTTT. It is translated as CASSPQGVNTEAFF.

This clonotype has at least ten counts. This chain uses TRBV7-9 with TRBJ1-2; D call uncertain. The CDR3 covers 12 residues. V was clipped by 4 bases and J by 4 bases, with 7 bases between them. CDR1 SEHNR and CDR2 FQNEAQ come from the germline V gene (reference sequence). CDR3 sequence reads: CASSSQAYGYTF. The DNA of the CDR3 is TGTGCCAGCAGCTCCCAAGCCTATGGCTACACCTTC. The full variable domain, rest sourced from reference TRBV7-9 and TRBJ1-2, is DTGVSQNPRHKITKRGQNVTFRCDPISEHNRLYWYRQTLGQGPEFLTYFQNEAQLEKSRLLSDRFSAERPKGSFSTLEIQRTEQGDSAMYLCASSSQAYGYTFGSGTRLTVV.

There are a few counts of this clonotype. The genes are TRBV7-2 and TRBJ1-2; TRBD1 aligns across 7 bases. CDR1 SGHTA and CDR2 FQGNSA come from the germline V gene. The CDR3 has 14 residues. V trimming: 3 bases; J trimming: 2 bases; junction bases outside the gene matches: 3. CDR3 in amino acids: CASSLSRGNYGYTF. CDR3 coding DNA: TGTGCCAGCAGCTTGAGCAGGGGGAACTATGGCTACACCTTC. Using reference TRBV7-2 and TRBJ1-2 for the parts outside the CDR3, the full variable domain is GAGVSQSPSNKVTEKGKDVELRCDPISGHTALYWYRQSLGQGLEFLIYFQGNSAPDKSGLPSDRFSAERTGGSVSTLTIQRTQQEDSAVYLCASSLSRGNYGYTFGSGTRLTVV.

There are many counts of this clonotype. The chain recombines TRBV28 with TRBJ2-7; D not certain. CDR1 is MDHEN and CDR2 is SYDVKM in the germline V gene. V lost 3 bases and J lost 0, with 21 bases in between. The CDR3 runs to 18 residues. DNA for the CDR3: TGTGCCAGCAGTTTTGGTTGGGCGTCCGCAGGAATCTCCTACGAGCAGTACTTC. Translating gives CASSFGWASAGISYEQYF.

The V call is TRBV12-3 or TRBV12-4, the J call TRBJ1-5; D unresolved. The V gene lost 3 bases and the J gene lost 3 bases, with 12 bases spanning the gap. The CDR3 extends over 15 amino acids. The CDR3 nucleotides read TGTGCCAGCAGTTTGTCTGGGGAGTTCAATCAGCCCCAGCATTTT. It encodes CASSLSGEFNQPQHF.

The chain has TRBV7-6 and TRBJ1-1; 7 bases match TRBD1. CDR3 length: 18 residues. Germline lookup yields CDR1 SGHVS and CDR2 FNYEAQ. V trimming: 1 base; J trimming: 0 bases; junction bases outside the gene matches: 11. The CDR3 protein is CASSLDPRQGLMNTEAFF. DNA of the CDR3: TGTGCCAGCAGCTTAGATCCAAGACAGGGACTCATGAACACTGAAGCTTTCTTT.

The chain combines TRBV29-1 with TRBJ1-2, with a tentative D call TRBD1 (6 bases). Germline CDR1 reads SQVTM; CDR2 reads ANQGSEA. CDR3 length equals 14 residues. V lost 3 bases and J 5 bases, leaving 16 bases between the germline ends. The chain's CDR3 is CSVDQGTIGYGYTF. The CDR3 coding sequence is TGCAGCGTTGACCAGGGGACTATTGGTTATGGCTACACCTTC.

The table lists this clonotype with a few counts. This rearrangement joins TRBV3-1 to TRBJ2-2; D is possibly TRBD1 (5 bases). Deletions cut 4 bases from V and 3 bases from J, with 9 bases between. The CDR3 is 14 residues long. Germline V lookup: CDR1 LGHDT, CDR2 YNNKEL (reference sequence). The CDR3 reads CASSRPTDTGELFF. CDR3 sequence (DNA): TGTGCCAGCAGCCGACCGACAGACACCGGGGAGCTGTTTTTT.

The chain carries TRBV7-9 and TRBJ2-1, with D tentatively TRBD2 (5 bases). Germline CDR1 is SEHNR and CDR2 is FQNEAQ (reference sequence). V lost 5 bases and J 10 bases, leaving 15 bases between the germline ends. The CDR3 sequence is 13 residues long. The CDR3 DNA sequence: TGTGCCAGCAGCGGGGTGGTTAGAGGGGAGCAGTTCTTC. Residues: CASSGVVRGEQFF.

The gene calls are TRBV3-1 and TRBJ2-6, with a weak D call TRBD1 (6 bases). Per germline, CDR1 LGHDT and CDR2 YNNKEL (reference sequence). Trimming removed 6 bases from V and 0 bases from J, with 12 bases in between. The CDR3 covers 16 residues. In nucleotides, the CDR3 is TGTGCCAGCAGTTGGGAACAGGGCTCTGGGGCCAACGTCCTGACTTTC. This encodes CASSWEQGSGANVLTF.